The clone carrying this T cell receptor beta chain was observed a handful of times. This CDR3 is 15 amino acids long. From germline, CDR1 is MNHEY and CDR2 SVGEGT. With 6 bases removed from V and 6 bases from J, the gap between germline ends came to 21 bases. Semi-nested PCR with Nested Universal Primer A followed constant-region reverse priming of full-length variable regions. In TCRdb, the 5' RACE reads were re-called with MiXCR into one record per CDR3 protein. The table has roughly 52,000 distinct CDR3 sequences, roughly 18% seen once. J is TRBJ2-7 and V is TRBV6-2 or TRBV6-3, with D perhaps TRBD1 or TRBD2 (5 bases each). The TCR was taken from a female donor with breast cancer. What was sequenced was naive CD4+ T cells sorted from blood. Regarding subset: naive CD4+ T cells, CD4+CD45RA+CD25-. The CDR3, as DNA: TGTGCCAGCAGCCGACCCGGGACGCAGAGGTTCGAGCAGTACTTC. It is translated as CASSRPGTQRFEQYF.